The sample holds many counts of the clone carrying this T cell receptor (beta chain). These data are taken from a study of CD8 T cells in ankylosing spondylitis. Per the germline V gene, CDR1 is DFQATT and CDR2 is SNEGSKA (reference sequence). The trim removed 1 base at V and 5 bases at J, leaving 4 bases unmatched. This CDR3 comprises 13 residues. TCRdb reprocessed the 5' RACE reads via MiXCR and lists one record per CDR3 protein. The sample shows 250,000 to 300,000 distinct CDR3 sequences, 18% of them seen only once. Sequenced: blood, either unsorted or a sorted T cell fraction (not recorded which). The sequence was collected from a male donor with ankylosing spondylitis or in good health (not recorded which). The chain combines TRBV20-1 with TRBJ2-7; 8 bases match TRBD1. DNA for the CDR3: TGCAGTGCTAGAGGAGGACAGGGAGACGAGCAGTACTTC. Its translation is CSARGGQGDEQYF.